These T cell receptor beta chains were read from a single sample in a study of cytomegalovirus exposure and HLA in healthy donors. TCRdb's copy holds only in-frame clones and misses some; the assay was immunoSEQ multiplex PCR. Among around 250,000 clones listed, around 89% were seen once. Sequenced material: PBMCs. The receptor source for this set is a woman between 18 and 29 years old in good health and CMV-seronegative. Each CDR3 is given with its conserved first and last residue. D genes are given only for firm matches. Expanded clones get a size class; other rows say once, few or many, or leave the size out.

v_gene	abundance	j_gene	d_gene	CDR3aa	CDR3nt
TRBV5-1	-	TRBJ1-3	TRBD1	CASSLSPDRGNTIYF	TGCGCCAGCAGCTTGTCCCCGGACAGGGGAAACACCATATATTTT
TRBV5-8	once	TRBJ1-2	TRBD1	CASSLTGGQGLDGYTF	TGTGCCAGCAGCCTGACCGGTGGACAGGGGTTGGATGGCTACACCTTC
TRBV7-7	-	TRBJ2-5	-	CASSPQTGFHETQYF	TGTGCTAGCAGCCCCCAAACGGGGTTCCACGAGACCCAGTACTTC
TRBV30	-	TRBJ1-2	TRBD1	CASRTGSNYGYTF	TGTGCCTCTCGGACAGGGTCTAACTATGGCTACACCTTC
TRBV5-4	-	TRBJ2-3	TRBD2	CASTTSGAFTDTQYF	TGTGCCAGCACCACTAGCGGGGCATTCACAGATACGCAGTATTTT
TRBV13	-	TRBJ1-4	-	CASSFQDGDEKLFF	TGTGCCAGCAGCTTCCAGGACGGGGATGAAAAACTGTTTTTT
TRBV25-1	-	TRBJ2-1	-	CASSVSEVTYNEQFF	TGTGCCAGCAGTGTTTCGGAGGTAACCTACAATGAGCAGTTCTTC
TRBV4-3	-	TRBJ1-2	-	CASSQEQGSYGYTF	TGCGCCAGCAGCCAAGAACAGGGATCCTATGGCTACACCTTC
TRBV2	few	TRBJ1-5	-	CASSGQNSNQPQHF	TGTGCCAGCAGTGGACAGAATAGCAATCAGCCCCAGCATTTT
TRBV5-1	-	TRBJ2-3	TRBD2	CASSLELAGSTDTQYF	TGCGCCAGCAGCTTGGAACTAGCGGGGAGCACAGATACGCAGTATTTT
TRBV27	-	TRBJ1-2	-	CASSSRARAYGYTF	TGTGCCAGCAGTTCACGCGCCAGGGCCTATGGCTACACCTTC
TRBV28	once	TRBJ2-1	-	CASSPRQKGENEQFF	TGTGCCAGCAGTCCCCGACAAAAGGGGGAGAATGAGCAGTTCTTC
TRBV30	-	TRBJ2-2	-	CAWVPGTTNTGELFF	TGTGCCTGGGTTCCCGGGACAACGAACACCGGGGAGCTGTTTTTT
TRBV28	-	TRBJ1-5	TRBD1	CASSLGRGSNQPQHF	TGTGCCAGCAGTTTAGGCAGGGGGAGCAATCAGCCCCAGCATTTT
TRBV15	once	TRBJ1-3	-	CATSRDPLAGRNTIYF	TGTGCCACCAGCAGAGATCCGCTGGCAGGGAGAAACACCATATATTTT